This is a list of T cell receptor beta chains from one sample in a study of type 1 and type 2 diabetes patients. TCRdb re-derived calls from the multiplex PCR reads in MiXCR, one entry per CDR3 protein. Seen here are 250,000 or so distinct CDR3 sequences, approximately 50% observed once, and the top ten hold roughly 13%. Sequenced input: peripheral blood mononuclear cells (PBMCs). These receptors all come from a man aged 18 to 30 with type 2 diabetes. Both conserved end residues are part of each CDR3. D genes are given only for firm matches. Clone size is not always given. Where it is, it says once, few, many or a class for expanded clones.

abundance	len	d_gene	j_gene	v_gene	CDR3aa	CDR3nt
-	13	-	TRBJ2-5	TRBV19	CASSLDGVETQYF	TGTGCCAGTAGTTTAGACGGCGTGGAGACCCAGTACTTC
-	14	-	TRBJ1-1	TRBV7-8	CASSGGAGNTEAFF	TGTGCCAGCAGCGGAGGAGCAGGAAACACTGAAGCTTTCTTT
-	16	-	TRBJ2-7	TRBV20-1	CSANIRRPGVPTEQYF	TGCAGTGCTAACATTCGACGGCCAGGAGTCCCTACCGAGCAGTACTTC
-	12	-	TRBJ1-1	TRBV27	CASSRGHNRAFF	TGTGCCAGCAGCAGGGGACATAATAGAGCTTTCTTT
-	15	-	TRBJ1-5	TRBV19	CASRWLFNSNQPQHF	TGTGCCAGTAGATGGTTATTCAATAGCAATCAGCCCCAGCATTTT
-	13	-	TRBJ2-3	TRBV7-2	CASSPGWGYTQYF	TGTGCCAGCAGCCCCGGGTGGGGGTATACGCAGTATTTT
few	16	-	TRBJ2-2	TRBV7-3	CASSPNLGANTGELFF	TGTGCCAGCAGCCCAAACCTCGGGGCCAACACCGGGGAGCTGTTTTTT
-	12	TRBD1	TRBJ1-2	TRBV6-6	CARGGPRGGYTF	TGTGCCAGGGGGGGCCCCAGGGGGGGCTACACCTTC
few	14	TRBD1	TRBJ1-4	TRBV6-6	CASSLRTGDEKLFF	TGTGCCAGCAGCCTTAGGACAGGGGATGAAAAACTGTTTTTT
-	16	-	TRBJ1-1	TRBV18	CASSPPSTGMNTEAFF	TGTGCCAGCTCACCACCTTCTACAGGGATGAACACTGAAGCTTTCTTT
few	13	-	TRBJ1-6	TRBV20-1	CSALRSYNSPLHF	TGCAGTGCTCTGCGTTCCTATAATTCACCCCTCCACTTT
-	16	TRBD2	TRBJ2-7	TRBV10-1	CASSETLAGEGYEQYF	TGCGCCAGCAGTGAGACCCTAGCGGGAGAGGGCTACGAGCAGTACTTC
-	13	-	TRBJ1-4	TRBV7-9	CASSLINNEKLFF	TGTGCCAGCAGCTTAATAAATAATGAAAAACTGTTTTTT
few	15	-	TRBJ1-4	TRBV7-8	CASSLAKRANEKLFF	TGTGCCAGTAGCTTAGCGAAGCGGGCTAATGAAAAACTGTTTTTT
many	13	-	TRBJ1-1	TRBV2	CASSEGAGTEAFF	TGTGCCAGCAGTGAAGGGGCGGGGACTGAAGCTTTCTTT
few	13	-	TRBJ1-1	TRBV19	CASSIGGVSEAFF	TGTGCCAGTAGTATTGGGGGGGTCTCTGAAGCTTTCTTT
-	12	-	TRBJ1-1	TRBV10-3	CAIRGIGTEAFF	TGTGCCATCAGAGGGATAGGGACTGAAGCTTTCTTT
-	14	TRBD2	TRBJ2-7	TRBV19	CASSTSGASGEQYF	TGTGCCAGTAGTACTAGCGGGGCCAGTGGCGAGCAGTACTTC
few	13	-	TRBJ1-6	TRBV6-6	CASSYYTGSPLHF	TGTGCCAGCAGTTACTACACAGGTTCACCCCTCCACTTT
few	15	TRBD1	TRBJ2-7	TRBV19	CASSLGTGPSYEQYF	TGTGCCAGTAGTCTCGGGACAGGCCCCTCCTACGAGCAGTACTTC
-	12	-	TRBJ2-3	TRBV10-3	CAISEATDTQYF	TGTGCCATCAGTGAGGCGACAGATACGCAGTATTTT
few	17	-	TRBJ1-2	TRBV19	CASSMNPGHRDNYGYTF	TGTGCCAGTAGTATGAACCCAGGACACCGGGATAACTATGGCTACACCTTC
-	14	-	TRBJ1-2	TRBV7-2	CASSLEGRTYGYTF	TGTGCCAGCAGTCTTGAAGGACGGACCTATGGCTACACCTTC
few	13	-	TRBJ1-5	TRBV19	CASSMGEVRTQHF	TGTGCCAGTAGTATGGGAGAGGTAAGGACCCAGCATTTT
-	15	TRBD1	TRBJ2-7	TRBV9	CASSARQGTSYEQYF	TGTGCCAGCAGCGCACGACAGGGGACCTCCTACGAGCAGTACTTC
-	13	-	TRBJ2-5	TRBV19	CASSSRSNMVQYF	TGTGCCAGTAGTAGCAGATCAAATATGGTCCAGTACTTC
-	15	TRBD1	TRBJ2-7	TRBV12-3/TRBV12-4	CASSIGDRALFEQYF	TGTGCCAGCAGTATCGGGGACAGGGCCCTGTTCGAGCAGTACTTC